Here is one T cell receptor beta chain with its context. Its target is not known. The limits of the CDR3 on the DNA are not certain, so only TCRdb's listed CDR3 is given. Reverse transcribing all isolated RNA meant expressed TCRB transcripts were sequenced. This table comes from immunoSEQ multiplex PCR, and its TCRdb copy is limited to in-frame clones, with some not included. The sample has about 52,000 clones, under 55% seen once. This sample is drawn from a study of beta chain features in type 1 diabetes. With termini counted, the CDR3 has 13 amino acids. CDR1 is MDHEN, CDR2 SYDVKM, per germline. The study, taken as a whole, reports: Moderately but significantly shorter TCRB CDR3s were found in Type 1 diabetes patients in all four CD4+ subsets.

This TCR came from a man aged 25-45 years with type 1 diabetes. The sequenced sample was Tregs from blood. This chain links TRBV28 with TRBJ2-2; the table's D gene call, TRBD2, was not cross checked with the DNA. The chain's CDR3 is CASSSSNTGELFF.